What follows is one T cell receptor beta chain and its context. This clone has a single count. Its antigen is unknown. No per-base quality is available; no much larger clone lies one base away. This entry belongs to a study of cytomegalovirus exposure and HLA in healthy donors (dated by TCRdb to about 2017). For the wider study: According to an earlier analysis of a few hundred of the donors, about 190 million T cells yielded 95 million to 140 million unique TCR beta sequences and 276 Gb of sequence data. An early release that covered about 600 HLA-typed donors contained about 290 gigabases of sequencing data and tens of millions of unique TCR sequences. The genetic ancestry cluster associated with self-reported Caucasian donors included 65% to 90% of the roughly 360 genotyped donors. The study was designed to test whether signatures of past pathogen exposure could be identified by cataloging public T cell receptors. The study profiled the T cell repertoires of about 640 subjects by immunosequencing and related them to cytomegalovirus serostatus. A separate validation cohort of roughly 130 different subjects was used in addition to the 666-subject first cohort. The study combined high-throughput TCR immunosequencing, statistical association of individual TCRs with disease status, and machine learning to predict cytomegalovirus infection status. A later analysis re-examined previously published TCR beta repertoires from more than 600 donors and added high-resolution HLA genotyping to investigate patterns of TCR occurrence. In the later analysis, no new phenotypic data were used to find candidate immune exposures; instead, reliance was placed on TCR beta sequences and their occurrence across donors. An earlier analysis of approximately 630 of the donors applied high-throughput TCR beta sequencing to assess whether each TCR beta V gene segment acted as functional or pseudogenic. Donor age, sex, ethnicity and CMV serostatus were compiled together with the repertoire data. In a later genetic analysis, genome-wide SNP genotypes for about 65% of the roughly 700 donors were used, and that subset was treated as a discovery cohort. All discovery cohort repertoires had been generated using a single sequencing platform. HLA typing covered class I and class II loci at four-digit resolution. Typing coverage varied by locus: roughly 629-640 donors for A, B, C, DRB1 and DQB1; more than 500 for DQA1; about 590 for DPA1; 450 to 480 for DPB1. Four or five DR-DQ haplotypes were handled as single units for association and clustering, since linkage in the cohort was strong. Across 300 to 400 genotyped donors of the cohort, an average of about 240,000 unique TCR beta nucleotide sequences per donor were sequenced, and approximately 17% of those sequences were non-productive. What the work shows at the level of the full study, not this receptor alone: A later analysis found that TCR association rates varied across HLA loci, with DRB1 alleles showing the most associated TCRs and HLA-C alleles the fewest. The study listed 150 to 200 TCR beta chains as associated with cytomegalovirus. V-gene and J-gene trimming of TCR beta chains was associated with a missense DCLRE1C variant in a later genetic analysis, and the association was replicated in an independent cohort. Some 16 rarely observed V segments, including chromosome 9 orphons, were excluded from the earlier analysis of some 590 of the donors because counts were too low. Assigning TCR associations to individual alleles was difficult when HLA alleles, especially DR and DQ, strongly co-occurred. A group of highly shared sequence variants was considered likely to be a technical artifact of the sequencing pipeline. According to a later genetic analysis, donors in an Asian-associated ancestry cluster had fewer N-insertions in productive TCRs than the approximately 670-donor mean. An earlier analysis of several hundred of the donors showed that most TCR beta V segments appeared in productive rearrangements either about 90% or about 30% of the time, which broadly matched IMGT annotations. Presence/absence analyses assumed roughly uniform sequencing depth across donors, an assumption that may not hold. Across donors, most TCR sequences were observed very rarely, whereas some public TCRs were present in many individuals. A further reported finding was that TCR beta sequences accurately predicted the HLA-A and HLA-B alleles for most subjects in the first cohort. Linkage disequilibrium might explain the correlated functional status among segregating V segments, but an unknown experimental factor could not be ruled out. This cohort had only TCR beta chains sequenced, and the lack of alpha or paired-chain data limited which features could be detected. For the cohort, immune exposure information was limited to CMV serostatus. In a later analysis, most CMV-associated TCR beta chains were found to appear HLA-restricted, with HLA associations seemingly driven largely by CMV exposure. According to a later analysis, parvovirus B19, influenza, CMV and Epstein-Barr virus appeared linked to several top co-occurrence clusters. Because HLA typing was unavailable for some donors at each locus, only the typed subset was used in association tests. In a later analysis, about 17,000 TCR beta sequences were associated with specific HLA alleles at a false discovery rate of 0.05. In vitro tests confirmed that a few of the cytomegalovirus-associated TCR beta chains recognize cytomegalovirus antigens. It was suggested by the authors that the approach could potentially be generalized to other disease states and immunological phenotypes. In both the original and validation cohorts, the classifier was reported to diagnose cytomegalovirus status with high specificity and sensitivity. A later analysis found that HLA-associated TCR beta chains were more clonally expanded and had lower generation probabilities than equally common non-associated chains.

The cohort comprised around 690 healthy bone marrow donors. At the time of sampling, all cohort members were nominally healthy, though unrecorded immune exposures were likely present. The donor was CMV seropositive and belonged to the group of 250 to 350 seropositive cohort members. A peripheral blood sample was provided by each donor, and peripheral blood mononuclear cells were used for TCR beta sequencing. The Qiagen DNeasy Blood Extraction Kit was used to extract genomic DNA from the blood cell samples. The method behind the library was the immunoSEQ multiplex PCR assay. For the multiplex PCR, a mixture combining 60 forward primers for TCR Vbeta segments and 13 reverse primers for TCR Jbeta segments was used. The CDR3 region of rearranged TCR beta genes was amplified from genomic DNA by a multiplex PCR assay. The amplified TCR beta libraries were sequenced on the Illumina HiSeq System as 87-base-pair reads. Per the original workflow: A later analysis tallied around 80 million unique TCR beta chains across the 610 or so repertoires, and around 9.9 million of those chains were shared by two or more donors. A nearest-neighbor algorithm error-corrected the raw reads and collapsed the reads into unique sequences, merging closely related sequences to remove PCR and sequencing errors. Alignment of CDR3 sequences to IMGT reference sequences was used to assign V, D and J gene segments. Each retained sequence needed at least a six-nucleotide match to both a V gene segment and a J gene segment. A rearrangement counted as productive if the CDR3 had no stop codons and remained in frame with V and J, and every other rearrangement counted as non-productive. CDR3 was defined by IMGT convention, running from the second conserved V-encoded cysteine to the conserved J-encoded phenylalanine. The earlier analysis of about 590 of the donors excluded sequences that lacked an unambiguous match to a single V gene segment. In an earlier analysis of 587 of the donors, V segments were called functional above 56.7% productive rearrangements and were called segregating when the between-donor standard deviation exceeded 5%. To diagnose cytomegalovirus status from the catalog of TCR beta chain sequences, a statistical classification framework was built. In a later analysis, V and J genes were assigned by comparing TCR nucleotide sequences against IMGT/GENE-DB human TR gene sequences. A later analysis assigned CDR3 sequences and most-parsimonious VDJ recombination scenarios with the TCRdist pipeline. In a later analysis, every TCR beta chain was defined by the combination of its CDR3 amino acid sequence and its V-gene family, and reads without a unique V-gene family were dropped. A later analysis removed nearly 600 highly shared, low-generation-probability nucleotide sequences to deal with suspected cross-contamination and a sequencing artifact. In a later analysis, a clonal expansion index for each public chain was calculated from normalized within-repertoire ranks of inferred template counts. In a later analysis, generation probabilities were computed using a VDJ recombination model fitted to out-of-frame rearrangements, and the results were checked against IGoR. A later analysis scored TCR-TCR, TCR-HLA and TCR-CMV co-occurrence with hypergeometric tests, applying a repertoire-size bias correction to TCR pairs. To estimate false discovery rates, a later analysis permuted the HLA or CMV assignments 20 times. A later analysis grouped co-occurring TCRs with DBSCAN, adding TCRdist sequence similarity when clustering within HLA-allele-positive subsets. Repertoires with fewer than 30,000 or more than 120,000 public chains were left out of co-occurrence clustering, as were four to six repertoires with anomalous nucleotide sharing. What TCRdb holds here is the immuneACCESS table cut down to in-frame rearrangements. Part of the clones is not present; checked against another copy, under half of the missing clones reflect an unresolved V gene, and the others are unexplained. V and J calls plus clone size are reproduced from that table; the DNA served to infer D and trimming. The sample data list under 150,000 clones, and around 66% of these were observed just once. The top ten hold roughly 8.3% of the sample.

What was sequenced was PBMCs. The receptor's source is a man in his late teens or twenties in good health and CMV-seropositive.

The sequenced DNA: TGCGCCAGCAGCGTAGCATCCGGGACAGCGAGCTCCTACGAGCAGTACTTC. Protein translation: CASSVASGTASSYEQYF. This receptor chain uses TRBV5-1 and TRBJ2-7, and 7 junction bases match TRBD1. Trimmed from V: 4 bases; trimmed from J: 0 bases; junction bases lacking a gene match: 13. Including cysteine and phenylalanine, the CDR3 has 17 amino acids. Solely the CDR3 DNA is kept, with 51 bases framed from the first base. The germline V gene supplies CDR1 SGHRS and CDR2 YFSETQ.